This T cell receptor (beta chain) was obtained from a study of beta chain features in type 1 diabetes. Study-wide results and caveats: Patients' naive, central memory and Treg TCRB repertoires seemed closer to one another than those of healthy donors. A definitive answer on HLA type influencing TCRB rearrangement was not reached here. Shorter templates might be favored by PCR, and equally so in patients and in controls.

One heparinised blood draw averaging around 100 mL was given by each donor. This clone turned up a few times. What it recognizes is unknown. The CDR3 runs to 15 residues. V was pared by 1 base and J by 4 bases, with 12 bases between. Germline CDR1 reads SGDLS; CDR2 reads YYNGEE. The sequenced template was cDNA made from the entire isolated RNA. The table came from immunoSEQ multiplex PCR; TCRdb's copy has only in-frame clones and leaves some out. The sample lists about 320,000 clones; 13% to 15% were seen once. This chain uses TRBV9 with TRBJ1-5; D unresolved. The sample taken for sequencing was central memory CD4+ T cells from blood. This sequence originates from a man aged 25-45 years in good health. Written as DNA, the CDR3 is TGTGCCAGCAGCGTATCGCCCCAGAGGAATCAGCCCCAGCATTTT. This translates into CASSVSPQRNQPQHF.